The following is a T cell receptor beta chain sequence with its context. Its antigen is currently unknown. Brentuximab vedotin exposure varied, and every patient relapsed after autologous stem cell transplantation. Complete response, partial response or progressive disease constituted the best response categories observed. The germline gives CDR1 MNHNY, CDR2 SVGAGI (reference sequence). V shed 0 bases, J shed 6 bases, and the junction held 6 bases outside the gene matches. There are 16 residues in the CDR3. This entry comes from a study of PD-1 blockade in classical Hodgkin lymphoma. Study observations and caveats: Those starting nivolumab under 1 year post-ASCT were excluded. Baseline TCR diversity was reportedly lower in newly diagnosed patients than in healthy donors. It was reported as lower still in relapsed/refractory patients. By cycle point C4D1, TCR diversity had risen significantly in CD4+ cells (but not CD8+ cells).

The protocol was immunoSEQ multiplex PCR, while the TCRdb copy is restricted to in-frame clones and leaves out a portion. The table records more than 85,000 clones, 85% to 95% of them present only once. Sequencing used peripheral blood mononuclear cells (PBMCs), obtained before the second cycle of nivolumab. The rearrangement joins TRBV6-6 to TRBJ2-2, with 8 bases aligning to TRBD1. The origin of this receptor is a human donor with classical Hodgkin lymphoma. CDR3 in DNA: TGTGCCAGCAGTTACTCTCAGGGGGCGCAGTCCGGGGAGCTGTTTTTT. Its translation is CASSYSQGAQSGELFF.